Listed below are T cell receptor beta chains from one sample, sequenced in a study of cytomegalovirus exposure and HLA in healthy donors. Measured with immunoSEQ multiplex PCR; TCRdb has only the in-frame clones, and not every one. The profile shows around 90,000 clones, under 85% of them singletons. Sequenced sample: PBMCs. These receptors originate from a man younger than 45 in good health and CMV-seronegative. Each CDR3 is given with its conserved first and last residue.

TRBV7-2	TRBJ2-6	CASRSGGSGANVLTF
TRBV5-4	TRBJ2-1	CASSRGWSVGGEQFF
TRBV6-1	TRBJ2-7	CASSEGQGGYEQYF
TRBV5-4	TRBJ2-1	CASTWGMGGGSHYNEQFF
TRBV9	TRBJ2-4	CASSVGVGDRLKNIQYF
TRBV19	TRBJ2-3	CASKDLAGGTDTQYF
TRBV11-3	TRBJ2-2	CASSLILAGGELFF
TRBV6-5	TRBJ1-6	CASSTGQGAHSPLHF
TRBV5-8	TRBJ2-7	CASSLFPRDLGQQYF
TRBV5-8	TRBJ1-6	CASSLIGYNSPLHF
TRBV6-5	TRBJ1-1	CASSYSLPTEAFF
TRBV7-8	TRBJ1-1	CASSLDRGDTEAFF
TRBV2	TRBJ1-1	CASRAPGSRSSTEAFF
TRBV9	TRBJ2-1	CASSRLANRVNEQFF
TRBV6-6	TRBJ2-7	CASSYSIGDRAGEQYF
TRBV10-2	TRBJ2-7	CASSPGTTLLTYYYEQYF
TRBV5-6	TRBJ1-2	CASSLGAPRYGYTF
TRBV4-3	TRBJ1-5	CASSQEATANQPQHF
TRBV9	TRBJ1-2	CASSVARQDYGYTF
TRBV6-1	.	CASSELVHYEQYF
TRBV28	TRBJ2-4	CASNNLMGQATKNIQYF
TRBV29-1	TRBJ1-2	CSDRTGGGRYTF
TRBV21-1	TRBJ1-4	CASSKVYRSAGSRSNEKLFF
TRBV6-5	TRBJ1-6	CASRSGQFNSPLHF
TRBV2	TRBJ1-4	CASTLQGARDEKLFF
TRBV28	TRBJ1-5	CASSLYWQGNAQPQHF
TRBV29-1	TRBJ1-2	CSVDSREFYGYTF
TRBV5-6	TRBJ2-7	CASSQGGTYEQYF
TRBV5-4	TRBJ1-1	CASSLGFRGSVTEAFF
TRBV5-1	TRBJ2-4	CASSSPEDGLAKNIQYF
TRBV10-2	TRBJ2-2	CASSLSSGPLNTGELFF
TRBV4-3	TRBJ1-1	CASSRGYRDPATEAFF
TRBV28	TRBJ1-5	CASSLYSSQKYNQPQHF
TRBV19	TRBJ2-5	CASSIDRGETQYF
TRBV6-4	TRBJ2-3	CASSDRGGTDTQYF
TRBV9	TRBJ2-6	CASSVEGNSGANVLTF
TRBV9	TRBJ2-7	CASSVAGGWSYEQYF
TRBV5-6	TRBJ1-1	CASIPLRGTGLNTEAFF
TRBV7-9	TRBJ2-5	CASSPLTSGETQYF
TRBV7-2	TRBJ1-1	CASSLRSGKNTEAFF
TRBV5-6	TRBJ1-1	CSSSLGGDTEAFF
TRBV19	TRBJ1-2	CASSTKLQVRDGYTF